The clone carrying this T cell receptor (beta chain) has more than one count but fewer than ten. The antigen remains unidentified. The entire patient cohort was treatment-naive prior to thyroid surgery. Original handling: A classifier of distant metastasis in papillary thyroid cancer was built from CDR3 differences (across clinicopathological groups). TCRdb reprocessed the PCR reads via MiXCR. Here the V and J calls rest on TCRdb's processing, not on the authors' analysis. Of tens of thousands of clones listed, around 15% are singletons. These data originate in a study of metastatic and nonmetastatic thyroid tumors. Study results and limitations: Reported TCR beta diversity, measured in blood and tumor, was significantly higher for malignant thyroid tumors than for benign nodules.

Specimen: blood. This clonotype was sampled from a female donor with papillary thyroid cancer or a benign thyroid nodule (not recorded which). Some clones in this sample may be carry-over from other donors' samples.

The CDR3 DNA follows: TGTGCCAGCAGCATAGGACAGGGGATGGGTAACTATGGCTACACCTTC. Translating gives CASSIGQGMGNYGYTF. The gene calls are TRBV28 and TRBJ1-2; 9 bases map to TRBD1. CDR1 is MDHEN and CDR2 is SYDVKM in the germline V gene. The length of the CDR3 is 16 residues. The V segment lost 6 bases and the J segment 1 base; nucleotides outside the gene matches: 9.